Each of the 8 T cell receptor beta chains below was sequenced from the same sample in a study of blood T cells in healthy people across ages. The use of a sample-barcoded 5' primer and a J-beta primer mix characterized a second PCR of 7 to 11 cycles. Each CDR3 protein gets one entry after TCRdb re-called the 5' RACE reads with MiXCR. The sample lists fewer than 1 million distinct CDR3 sequences; around two fifths were seen once. The material sequenced was blood. These TCRs come from a man aged 60 to 75 in good health.

A word on this clonotype: Relative to the germline gene, one junction end is altered; a read error may explain this. CDR3 residues: CASGQDSGGDNEQFF. CDR3 DNA sequence: TGCGCCAGCGGCCAAGATTCCGGGGGAGACAATGAGCAGTTCTTC. This rearrangement joins TRBV4-3 to TRBJ2-1; D is perhaps TRBD2 (6 bases). The CDR3 consists of 15 residues. Germline assignment: CDR1 LGHNA and CDR2 YSLEER.

This clonotype appeared a few times. The rearrangement links TRBV4-1 to TRBJ2-4; D is unresolved. The better agreement between TRBJ2-7 and the DNA end casts doubt on the J call. The CDR3 consists of 16 residues. Germline CDR1 and CDR2: MGHRA and YSYEKL. CDR3 DNA: TGCGCCAGCAGCCAAGGCCTCCAGGCTCCCTCCTACGAGCAGTACTTC. Its translation: CASSQGLQAPSYEQYF.

The gene calls are TRBV6-2 or TRBV6-3 and TRBJ1-6, with D uncertain. Deletions cut 8 bases from V and 5 bases from J, with 10 bases between. The CDR3 loop spans 13 amino acids. Germline CDR1 reads MNHEY; CDR2 reads SVGEGT. CDR3 residues: CASGRIHNSPLHF. For the CDR3, the DNA is TGTGCCAGCGGACGCATTCATAATTCACCCCTCCACTTT.

In this sample, this clonotype turned up a few times. The chain employs TRBV7-2 and TRBJ2-2; possibly TRBD2 for D (6 bases). Germline CDR1 reads SGHTA; CDR2 reads FQGNSA. The CDR3 consists of 19 residues. Trimming stripped 2 bases from V and 5 bases from J, with 24 bases between. The CDR3 loop is CASSLPGVRRVRGTGELFF. The CDR3 DNA reads TGTGCCAGCAGCTTACCGGGGGTGAGAAGGGTTCGAGGTACCGGGGAGCTGTTTTTT. Filled out from reference TRBV7-2 and TRBJ2-2, the complete variable domain reads GAGVSQSPSNKVTEKGKDVELRCDPISGHTALYWYRQSLGQGLEFLIYFQGNSAPDKSGLPSDRFSAERTGGSVSTLTIQRTQQEDSAVYLCASSLPGVRRVRGTGELFFGEGSRLTVL.

The rearrangement links TRBV3-1 to TRBJ1-2; unclear D gene. The CDR3 contains 14 residues. Germline assignment: CDR1 LGHDT and CDR2 YNNKEL (reference sequence). Trimming removed 2 bases from V and 2 bases from J, with 9 bases in between. The CDR3 DNA reads as TGTGCCAGCAGCCAACTACAGATGAACTATGGCTACACCTTC. Its translation: CASSQLQMNYGYTF.

This clonotype showed up many times. The CDR3 spells CASRRGQVQETQYF. CDR3 nucleotides: TGTGCCAGCAGACGAGGACAGGTCCAAGAGACCCAGTACTTC. The V call is TRBV27, the J call TRBJ2-5, with 7 bases lining up with TRBD1. V was pared by 6 bases and J by 1 base, with 5 bases of the junction left unmatched. This CDR3 has 14 amino acids. Germline CDR1 MNHEY, CDR2 SMNVEV (reference sequence).

The chain couples TRBV6-1 to TRBJ1-2, with TRBD1 as a possible D gene (5 bases). The length of the CDR3 is 19 residues. Germline CDR1 MNHNS, CDR2 SASEGT. Trimming stripped 5 bases from V and 4 bases from J, with 29 bases between. CDR3 in DNA: TGTGCCAGCAGTTTAAGGGCTTCGTTCGATGGGGGGTTCATCTATGGCTACACCTTC. Its protein is CASSLRASFDGGFIYGYTF.

The chain is built from TRBV2 and TRBJ2-5; tentatively, D is TRBD2 (6 bases). CDR1 SNHLY and CDR2 FYNNEI come from the germline V gene. V was clipped by 6 bases and J by 11 bases, with 28 bases between them. CDR3 length equals 16 residues. For the CDR3, the DNA is TGTGCCAGCAGAGAACCCTCCCAGCTAGCGAGGAATGAGCAGTACTTC. Translation gives CASREPSQLARNEQYF.